The T cell receptor beta chain described here comes from a study of blood T cells in healthy people across ages (dated by TCRdb to the mid-2010s). Context from the whole study: In model experiments, roughly one uniquely barcoded TCR beta cDNA molecule per two T cells was captured by template switching. Age-related changes in TCR beta repertoire diversity were measured in the study by deep sequencing normalized with unique cDNA molecular identifiers. The donors were divided into four age groups: young (average around 16 years), middle-aged (about 40), aged (approximately 62) and long-lived (nearly 85). Donors of different ages were randomly distributed across sequencing lanes to avoid experimental bias. Two additional independent replicas of 1 million unique cDNA reads from the same blood draw were analyzed for two donors (one aged 18 to 30 and one aged 80 or older).

This clonotype was picked up one time. It lacks a known antigen. Within one base of it there is no much larger clone, and no base qualities were kept. A read on its own is weak evidence. What the authors observed across the whole study: There was a strong correlation between observed TCR beta diversity and the percentage of naive T cells measured by flow cytometry. Bulk unsorted PBMC profiling prevented conclusive comparison of naive and antigen-experienced compartments. Estimates of total diversity based on one million sequenced T cells were regarded as lower bounds and as underestimates. The long-lived group showed more naive CD4+ T cells, fewer expanded clones and increased TCR diversity than the aged group, suggesting age selection. The CMV infection status of donors was not known, potentially confounding age-related changes in expanded clonotypes. As age increased, observed TCR beta diversity per million T cells dropped in a roughly linear way, and a significant reduction was already evident by age 40.

CDR1 and CDR2 (DFQATT, SNEGSKA) derive from the germline V gene (reference sequence). V is reduced by 6 bases and J by 8 bases, leaving a spacing of 17 bases between them. The CDR3, from cysteine to phenylalanine, totals 14 residues. The sequence is cut down to CDR3 DNA, 42 bases in frame from base 1. The library relied on 5' RACE. Sequenced using an Illumina HiSeq 2500. A second PCR of roughly 7 to 11 cycles was run with a J-beta primer mix and a sample-barcoded 5' primer. Each TCR beta cDNA molecule received a unique molecular identifier from a template-switch 5' adaptor carrying 12 random nucleotides. At least 2.5 million CDR3-containing paired-end reads were obtained from each sample. All of the RNA was converted into first-strand cDNA using the Mint cDNA synthesis kit, with a TRBC-specific oligonucleotide serving as the primer. Following uracil-DNA glycosylase treatment, all cDNA underwent a first 18-cycle PCR with the universal primers M1SS and BC2_uni_R. The authors' pipeline ran thus. Normalization of each sample was performed by random selection of 1 million high-quality reads, each carrying a distinct molecular identifier. Instead of being binned into consensus sequences, reads with shared molecular identifiers were discarded. MiTCR, with a Q25 quality threshold and the strictest error-elimination algorithm, was used for CDR3 identification, clonotype clustering and error correction. A nonparametric unseen species model with Euler transformation was used to estimate a lower bound on total TCR beta diversity. TCRdb reworked the public reads: Q25 trimming with fastp, MiXCR clone assembly, productive beta chains retained. Each CDR3 protein gets just one entry, which takes the most common genes and DNA from the rows behind it. These V and J calls originate from TCRdb's pipeline instead of the authors' own analysis. For this sample the table gives approximately 600,000 distinct CDR3 sequences, of which approximately 50% were detected only once. The ten top clones hold roughly 34% of the sample.

Donors were a few dozen systemically healthy Caucasian individuals from Russia aged roughly 6 to 95 years. Each donor gave around 9.9 milliliters of peripheral blood, collected into EDTA-treated Vacutainer tubes. Ficoll-Paque density-gradient centrifugation was used to isolate PBMCs, with at least 7 million obtained per sample. Total RNA, at least 5 micrograms per sample, was extracted from PBMCs with Trizol reagent. The percentages of naive CD45RAhigh/CD27high T cells were determined by flow cytometry on a PBMC aliquot from every donor. Specimen: blood. The receptor chain draws on TRBV20-1 and TRBJ1-6; TRBD1 could be the D gene, as 6 bases match. The TCR was taken from a man aged 55 to 69 in good health. In nucleotide form, the sequence is TGCAGTGCCGATTCTGGACAGAAATATTCACCCCTCCACTTT. The translation is CSADSGQKYSPLHF.